This TCR beta chain was recorded in a study of molecular identifiers for immune sequencing clone quantification. Using its own MiXCR run on the PCR reads, TCRdb lists one record per CDR3 protein. Among 40,000 to 45,000 distinct CDR3 sequences, about 18% were seen once, and the ten largest hold 7.1%. The CDR3 sequence is 14 residues long. CDR1 and CDR2 (germline): SEHNR, FQNEAQ (reference sequence). V lost 5 bases, J lost 4 bases, and 6 bases stayed unmatched. This clonotype occurred many times. The chain employs TRBV7-9 and TRBJ2-5; 8 nucleotides align to TRBD1. The sequenced sample consisted of naive CD8+ T cells from blood, with Jurkat cell RNA spiked in. Subset denoted: FACS-sorted CD8+CD4-CCR7+CD45RA+ naive T cells. The receptor was derived from a human donor in good health. Some libraries in this study had Jurkat cell RNA spiked in. CDR3 loop: CASSAGTGRETQYF. CDR3 sequence (DNA): TGTGCCAGCAGCGCGGGGACAGGACGAGAGACCCAGTACTTC.